This T cell receptor beta chain is drawn from a study of cytomegalovirus exposure and HLA in healthy donors. Study-level background: Within the Caucasian-associated ancestry cluster were roughly 79% of the approximately 400 genotyped donors.

As for the donors, each was a healthy bone marrow donor. PCR amplification relied on 60 Vbeta primers (plus 13 Jbeta primers). Libraries were prepared by immunoSEQ multiplex PCR; TCRdb keeps only in-frame clonotypes and omits some of them. The sample totals 150,000 or so clones. This CDR3 is 16 amino acids long. CDR1 is SNHLY and CDR2 is FYNNEI in the germline V gene. The V gene lost 1 base and the J gene lost 4 bases, with 16 bases spanning the gap. Sequenced material: PBMCs. J is TRBJ1-2 and V is TRBV2, with a weak D call TRBD1 (5 bases). This TCR was sampled from a man aged 18 to 29 in good health and CMV-seronegative. CDR3 sequence reads: CASSEGQFVMGYGYTF. The CDR3 DNA is TGTGCCAGCAGTGAAGGACAGTTCGTCATGGGCTATGGCTACACCTTC.